Included here is one T cell receptor (beta chain) sequence, with context. The target antigen is unknown. Germline-derived CDR1 and CDR2 are SGHTS and YDEGEE. Trimming cost V 2 bases and J 1 base, with 10 bases left between them. The CDR3 contains 14 residues. This sample was taken from a study of cytomegalovirus exposure and HLA in healthy donors. Study observations and caveats: Most CMV-associated TCR beta chains were later found to appear HLA-restricted. Associated with cytomegalovirus, according to the listing, were 150 to 200 TCR beta chains. A missense DCLRE1C variant was associated with V- and J-gene trimming of TCR beta chains in a later analysis, and an independent cohort replicated the association. An analysis was carried out later, and it reportedly showed fewer N-insertions in an Asian-associated ancestry cluster than the roughly 670-donor mean.

The PCR used 60 Vbeta and 13 Jbeta primers. Here immunoSEQ multiplex PCR was the method, and the copy in TCRdb shows in-frame clones only, minus some. The sample contains over 110,000 clones, 70% to 80% of which appear only once. The source of this sequence is a woman in her 40s in good health and CMV-seropositive. This chain uses TRBV5-8 with TRBJ2-7; D perhaps matches TRBD1 (6 bases). The sequenced sample consisted of PBMCs. CDR3 loop: CASSFPGQSYEQYF. The CDR3, as DNA: TGTGCCAGCAGCTTCCCTGGACAGTCCTACGAGCAGTACTTC. Using reference TRBV5-8 and TRBJ2-7 for the parts outside the CDR3, the full variable domain is EAGVTQSPTHLIKTRGQQATLRCSPISGHTSVYWYQQALGLGLQFLLWYDEGEERNRGNFPPRFSGRQFPNYSSELNVNALELEDSALYLCASSFPGQSYEQYFGPGTRLTVT.